The next 22 T cell receptor beta chains were all read from a single sample in a study of OX40 agonist ivuxolimab in advanced cancers. The table came from immunoSEQ multiplex PCR; TCRdb's copy has only in-frame clones and leaves some out. The table has approximately 28,000 clones, 88% seen once. The sequenced sample was CD4+ or CD8+ T cells sorted from blood, obtained in a trial of the OX40 agonist ivuxolimab. The receptors were sampled from an adult with an advanced solid tumor such as melanoma, head and neck, liver or kidney cancer.

The chain recombines TRBV2 with TRBJ2-5; maybe TRBD1 (5 bases). V gave up 8 bases and J gave up 3 bases, with 13 bases separating them. The CDR3 has 13 residues. Germline V gene lookup returns CDR1 SNHLY and CDR2 FYNNEI. CDR3 loop: CASGEGVEETQYF. The CDR3 nucleotides are TGTGCCAGCGGGGAAGGGGTCGAAGAGACCCAGTACTTC.

The chain uses TRBV5-5 and TRBJ2-3; 14 nucleotides match TRBD2. This CDR3 is built from 16 residues. J gave up 5 bases and V 4 bases, and 6 bases lay outside the gene matches. Germline V lookup: CDR1 SGHKS, CDR2 YYEKEE (reference sequence). The DNA of the CDR3 is TGTGCCAGCAGCCCCCGGACTAGCGGGAGGCTAGATACGCAGTATTTT. It encodes CASSPRTSGRLDTQYF.

With respect to this clone: A much larger clone sits a single nucleotide away, making a read error possible. The rearrangement links TRBV19 to TRBJ2-5, with a weak D call TRBD2 (5 bases). The J call may be mistaken, given a closer DNA end match to TRBJ2-7. Germline V gene data show CDR1 as LNHDA and CDR2 as SQIVND (reference sequence). The CDR3 has 13 amino acids. The CDR3 DNA reads as TGTGCCAGTAGTTCGGACGGGGCCTACGAGCAGTACTTC. The encoded protein is CASSSDGAYEQYF.

J is TRBJ1-1 and V is TRBV4-3; possibly TRBD1 for D (5 bases). The CDR3 has 16 amino acids. Trimming shortened V by 0 bases and J by 6 bases, and 17 bases separated the two germline ends. CDR1 is LGHNA, CDR2 YSLEER, per germline. The chain's CDR3 is CASSQETGTGWAEAFF. Here the CDR3 DNA reads TGCGCCAGCAGCCAAGAGACGGGGACCGGGTGGGCTGAAGCTTTCTTT.

The sample holds a few counts of this clone. The V and J genes are TRBV7-9 and TRBJ1-1; the match to TRBD1 covers 10 bases. The germline gives CDR1 SEHNR, CDR2 FQNEAQ (reference sequence). This CDR3 comprises 15 residues. V shed 4 bases and J 5 bases; nucleotides not matched to a gene: 7. The CDR3 sequence: CASSWQGQGDTEAFF. In nucleotides, the CDR3 is TGTGCCAGCAGCTGGCAAGGACAGGGGGATACTGAAGCTTTCTTT. Drawing the rest from reference TRBV7-9 and TRBJ1-1, the complete variable domain is DTGVSQNPRHKITKRGQNVTFRCDPISEHNRLYWYRQTLGQGPEFLTYFQNEAQLEKSRLLSDRFSAERPKGSFSTLEIQRTEQGDSAMYLCASSWQGQGDTEAFFGQGTRLTVV.

This clone is deemed medium-sized. J is TRBJ2-3 and V is TRBV28; 10 bases are shared with TRBD1. Germline CDR1 reads MDHEN; CDR2 reads SYDVKM. The ends lost 4 bases at V and 2 bases at J; junction bases unmatched: 3. CDR3 length equals 15 residues. The CDR3 spells CASSSGTGDTDTQYF. The CDR3 bases are TGTGCCAGCAGTTCCGGGACAGGGGACACAGATACGCAGTATTTT.

J is TRBJ2-5 and V is TRBV7-8, with 16 bases lining up with TRBD2. Germline lookup yields CDR1 SGHVS and CDR2 FQNEAQ. This CDR3 spans 18 amino acids. The V segment lost 0 bases and the J segment 5 bases; nucleotides outside the gene matches: 6. The CDR3 DNA reads as TGTGCCAGCAGCTTAGCTGGGACTAGCGGGAGGGCCCGGGAGACCCAGTACTTC. It translates to CASSLAGTSGRARETQYF.

V is TRBV9 and J is TRBJ2-3; D is uncertain. Per the germline V gene, CDR1 is SGDLS and CDR2 is YYNGEE. This CDR3 has 14 residues. V gave up 0 bases and J gave up 2 bases, with 7 bases separating them. This chain's CDR3 is CASSVGMITDTQYF. CDR3 nucleotide sequence: TGTGCCAGCAGCGTAGGGATGATCACAGATACGCAGTATTTT.

The chain is built from TRBV7-8 and TRBJ1-5; unclear D gene. In germline, CDR1 is SGHVS, CDR2 FQNEAQ. V was pared by 3 bases and J by 0 bases, with 9 bases between. This CDR3 is 15 amino acids long. As DNA, the CDR3 is TGTGCCAGCAGCTTTGATTACTATAGCAATCAGCCCCAGCATTTT. Translation: CASSFDYYSNQPQHF. The whole variable domain, remainder taken from reference TRBV7-8 and TRBJ1-5, is GAGVSQSPRYKVAKRGQDVALRCDPISGHVSLFWYQQALGQGPEFLTYFQNEAQLDKSGLPSDRFFAERPEGSVSTLKIQRTQQEDSAVYLCASSFDYYSNQPQHFGDGTRLSIL.

This clone was observed a single time. The chain uses TRBV9 and TRBJ2-1, with D perhaps matching TRBD1 (6 bases). The V and J ends lost 3 bases and 5 bases respectively, with 15 bases between them. This CDR3 contains 15 residues. From germline, CDR1 is SGDLS and CDR2 YYNGEE. For the CDR3, the DNA is TGTGCCAGCAGCGCCAGGGGAGTGATGGACAATGAGCAGTTCTTC. This encodes CASSARGVMDNEQFF. Using reference TRBV9 and TRBJ2-1 for the parts outside the CDR3, the full variable domain is DSGVTQTPKHLITATGQRVTLRCSPRSGDLSVYWYQQSLDQGLQFLIQYYNGEERAKGNILERFSAQQFPDLHSELNLSSLELGDSALYFCASSARGVMDNEQFFGPGTRLTVL.

The J gene is TRBJ2-5, the V gene TRBV27; D might be TRBD1 or TRBD2, each matching 5 bases. Germline V gives CDR1 MNHEY, CDR2 SMNVEV (reference sequence). CDR3 length: 15 residues. With 8 bases removed from V and 4 bases from J, the gap between germline ends came to 20 bases. The CDR3 sequence: CASGKGTQPGETQYF. CDR3 DNA sequence: TGTGCCAGCGGGAAGGGGACCCAACCGGGAGAGACCCAGTACTTC.

This chain uses TRBV27 with TRBJ2-1; maybe TRBD2 (5 bases). The V and J ends lost 2 bases and 1 base respectively, with 6 bases between them. Looked up from germline, CDR1 is MNHEY and CDR2 is SMNVEV (reference sequence). This CDR3 spans 14 amino acids. CDR3 loop: CASSLTRSYNEQFF. The DNA for the CDR3 is TGTGCCAGCAGTTTAACTAGATCCTACAATGAGCAGTTCTTC.

This clone was counted once. This chain connects TRBV6-5 to TRBJ1-2; a weak D match, TRBD1 (5 bases). Germline lookup yields CDR1 MNHEY and CDR2 SVGAGI. The germline V and J ends were trimmed by 6 bases and 10 bases, with 12 bases remaining between them. The CDR3 runs 11 residues. Here the CDR3 reads CASRTGVDYTF. The DNA of the CDR3 is TGTGCCAGCAGAACGGGGGTTGACTACACCTTC.

The genes are TRBV30 and TRBJ1-3; D unresolved. Germline-derived CDR1 and CDR2 are GTSNPN and SVGIG (reference sequence). Trimming took 0 bases from V and 0 from J, leaving 6 bases between them. This CDR3 region has 14 residues. CDR3 DNA sequence: TGTGCCTGGAGTGTACAGCTCTCTGGAAACACCATATATTTT. Its translation: CAWSVQLSGNTIYF.

The chain carries TRBV7-9 and TRBJ2-3; D possibly corresponds to TRBD2 (6 bases). CDR1 is SEHNR, CDR2 FQNEAQ, per germline (reference sequence). The CDR3 has 15 residues. Trimming left V 2 bases short and J 6 bases short, with 15 bases between. The CDR3 reads CASSLLGGTADTQYF. The CDR3 DNA follows: TGTGCCAGCAGCTTACTTGGCGGGACCGCTGATACGCAGTATTTT.

This chain links TRBV27 with TRBJ2-7, with D maybe TRBD1 (6 bases). The germline CDR1 and CDR2 sequences are MNHEY and SMNVEV (reference sequence). With 3 bases removed from V and 6 bases from J, the gap between germline ends came to 15 bases. The length of the CDR3 is 14 residues. The CDR3 protein is CASSLSQGTLEQYF. In DNA form, the CDR3 reads TGTGCCAGCAGTTTGTCCCAGGGGACCCTCGAGCAGTACTTC.

This clone showed up just a few times. The chain employs TRBV18 and TRBJ2-1; 10 bases line up with TRBD2. Germline CDR1 reads KGHSH; CDR2 reads LQKENI. The J segment lost 3 bases and the V segment lost 4 bases, leaving 6 bases of the junction unmatched. This CDR3 comprises 16 residues. In nucleotides, the CDR3 is TGTGCCAGCTCACTCTTACTAGCGGGACTCTACAATGAGCAGTTCTTC. This codes for CASSLLLAGLYNEQFF.

This sequence joins TRBV11-3 and TRBJ1-1; 8 positions match TRBD1. Per germline, CDR1 SGHNT and CDR2 YENEEA. CDR3 length equals 14 residues. With V trimmed by 6 bases and J by 4 bases, 7 bases remained unmatched. CDR3 protein: CASRSGQGGTEAFF. The DNA for the CDR3 is TGTGCCAGCAGGTCCGGACAGGGCGGCACTGAAGCTTTCTTT.

V and J are TRBV4-1 and TRBJ2-7; TRBD2 aligns across 11 bases. The CDR3 is 15 residues long. The germline CDR1 and CDR2 sequences are MGHRA and YSYEKL. V lost 3 bases, J lost 5 bases, and 6 bases stayed unmatched. Written as DNA, the CDR3 is TGCGCCAGCAGCCATTTTAGCGGGAGGGACAACGAGCAGTACTTC. Its protein is CASSHFSGRDNEQYF.

This clone was seen a few times. This rearrangement joins TRBV5-5 to TRBJ2-7; D is unclear. The CDR3 loop spans 14 amino acids. CDR1 is SGHKS, CDR2 YYEKEE, per germline (reference sequence). V lost 4 bases and J lost 0, with 11 bases in between. Here the CDR3 reads CASSPAWTSYEQYF. The CDR3 bases are TGTGCCAGCAGCCCAGCATGGACCTCCTACGAGCAGTACTTC.

This clone was recorded a few times. The rearrangement links TRBV19 to TRBJ1-1; D not resolved. Germline values: CDR1 LNHDA, CDR2 SQIVND (reference sequence). Trimming took 5 bases from V and 3 from J, leaving 13 bases between them. The CDR3 is made up of 14 amino acids. The CDR3 DNA follows: TGTGCCAGTAGTGTCGGACGGAGCTACACTGAAGCTTTCTTT. Translated: CASSVGRSYTEAFF.

The genes are TRBV4-3 and TRBJ1-4; D gene ambiguous. Germline V CDR1 and CDR2: LGHNA, YSLEER. The V end was cut by 0 bases, the J end by 8 bases, with 13 bases between. The length of the CDR3 is 15 residues. The CDR3: CASSQEDGGGEKLFF. CDR3 DNA sequence: TGCGCCAGCAGCCAAGAAGACGGAGGTGGAGAAAAACTGTTTTTT.